The 3 T cell receptor beta chains listed next were all sequenced from one sample in a study of post-analysis software for immune sequencing data. Study results and limitations: A few TRBV segments occurring more often in patients than controls included TRBV5-6, TRBV5-1 and TRBV20-1.

Every TCR beta cDNA library bore unique molecular identifiers. TCRdb re-derived calls from the PCR reads in MiXCR, one entry per CDR3 protein. The profile covers 350,000 to 450,000 distinct CDR3 sequences, with less than 35% appearing a single time and roughly an eighth taken by the ten largest. For these receptors, no antigen is known. The specimen was blood. The receptors were gathered from a girl between 10 and 17 years old with multiple sclerosis.

This chain's CDR3 is CASSLDWGIDYGYTF. In DNA, the CDR3 is TGTGCCAGCAGCTTAGATTGGGGGATAGACTATGGCTACACCTTC. The V and J genes are TRBV7-8 and TRBJ1-2, with a possible D match to TRBD1 (5 bases). V lost 1 base and J lost 3, with 12 bases in between. Germline loops: CDR1 SGHVS, CDR2 FQNEAQ. The CDR3 has 15 residues.

This clonotype has a handful of counts. One end of the junction varies from germline; a read error may be responsible. V and J are TRBV6-1 and TRBJ1-1; D is unclear. The CDR3 contains 13 residues. Germline CDR1 MNHNS, CDR2 SASEGT. CDR3 loop: CASRRQMNTEAFF. Here the CDR3 DNA reads TGTGCTAGCAGGAGACAAATGAACACTGAAGCTTTCTTT.

The gene calls are TRBV7-8 and TRBJ1-4, with D possibly being TRBD1 (5 bases). The CDR3 totals 15 residues. Germline V gives CDR1 SGHVS, CDR2 FQNEAQ. Trimming removed 5 bases at V and 7 bases at J, with 17 bases between. The CDR3 DNA is TGTGCCAGCAGCCTGGGTGTCGGGGCGGGTGAAAAACTGTTTTTT. This encodes CASSLGVGAGEKLFF.